This TCR beta chain was observed in a study of blood T cell repertoires in COVID-19. Across the study: The United States, Italy and Spain supplied acute and convalescent COVID-19 samples. In each case, the material was cDNA or gDNA derived from T cells, B-cell-depleted T cells, or PBMCs.

Clones were read by immunoSEQ multiplex PCR, and TCRdb kept only the in-frame ones, dropping some. The table includes roughly 270,000 clones, about four fifths detected once. Across 24 US areas, participants ranged in age from about 18 to 90 years. Within the 2 weeks before study entry, each person in the exposed group met a COVID-19 case. Trimming at V came to 0 bases and at J to 0 bases, leaving 13 bases not matched to a gene. There are 19 residues in the CDR3. The specimen was PBMCs or T cells enriched from blood (not recorded which). The TCR sequence derives from a man aged 35 to 55 who had been exposed to COVID-19. The chain carries TRBV23-1 and TRBJ2-7; 8 nucleotides match TRBD1. TRBV23-1 is assigned to the ORF class and has an uncertain function. The CDR3, as DNA: TGCGCCAGCAGTCAATCGAGAGGGGGAAGGACAGGGAGCTCCTACGAGCAGTACTTC. It encodes CASSQSRGGRTGSSYEQYF.